Each of the 2 T cell receptor beta chains below was sequenced from the same sample in a study of Ad26.COV2.S vaccination and SARS-CoV-2 variants. Sequencing was performed with immunoSEQ multiplex PCR; in TCRdb, only in-frame clones are kept and a portion is missing. The table includes some 330,000 clones, roughly 90% detected once. This sample's treatment: 15 to 20 received Ad26.COV2.S at low or high dose, single or two shots; several received placebo; per-sample allocation not given. All samples were drawn on day 63, counting from the first vaccine or placebo injection. The sequencing used peripheral blood, collected in a trial of Ad26.COV2.S vaccine versus placebo. These receptors originate from a person aged 18 to 59 who received the Ad26.COV2.S COVID-19 vaccine or a placebo.

The chain recombines TRBV30 with TRBJ2-6; D not certain. Deletions cut 4 bases from V and 2 bases from J, with 3 bases between. The CDR3 has 12 residues. Germline CDR1 and CDR2: GTSNPN and SVGIG (reference sequence). CDR3 protein: CAWKPGANVLTF. DNA for the CDR3: TGTGCCTGGAAGCCTGGGGCCAACGTCCTGACTTTC.

V gene TRBV5-1 combines with J gene TRBJ2-7; no clear D gene. There are 14 residues in the CDR3. Germline CDR1 SGHRS, CDR2 YFSETQ. Trimming removed 2 bases at V and 0 bases at J, with 9 bases between. The CDR3 loop reads CASSLAWGSYEQYF. The CDR3 bases are TGCGCCAGCAGCTTAGCCTGGGGCTCCTACGAGCAGTACTTC.